This TCR beta chain derives from a study of blood T cell dynamics during melanoma immunotherapy. Study as a whole: First-line therapy was either pembrolizumab or nivolumab with ipilimumab for metastatic melanoma.

Study results and limitations: PBMC repertoires of eventual disease-control patients split at W3 into clonality or diversity gains.

A note on this clone: Its antigen is unknown.

The CDR3 is 16 amino acids. The V gene lost 3 bases and the J gene lost 5 bases, with 17 bases spanning the gap. Per the germline V gene, CDR1 is KGHSH and CDR2 is LQKENI. The data were produced by immunoSEQ multiplex PCR, yet TCRdb's version contains in-frame clones alone and is incomplete. The sample comprises roughly 17,000 clones, roughly 84% of which are singletons, and approximately 6.9% rests with the top ten. Time point noted: pre-treatment baseline. Samples come from before therapy and from week 3 after the first blockade cycle. Apart from a couple of fast progressors, RECIST 1.1 response was judged 12 weeks post-infusion.

This TCR came from a human donor with melanoma. Sequencing used blood, obtained from a patient treated with checkpoint blockade. V usage is TRBV18 and J usage is TRBJ1-5; the D gene is possibly TRBD1 (6 bases). This chain's CDR3 is CASSPPNRARDQPQHF. The DNA for the CDR3 is TGTGCCAGCTCACCTCCGAACAGGGCTAGGGATCAGCCCCAGCATTTT.